A single T cell receptor beta chain is shown here with its context. These data originate in a study of T cell changes during pregnancy in multiple sclerosis. V lost 0 bases to trimming and J lost 10 bases; unmatched junction nucleotides: 8. This CDR3 is 15 amino acids long. CDR1 is SGHNT, CDR2 YYREEE, per germline (reference sequence). Clones were sequenced by immunoSEQ multiplex PCR, and TCRdb holds only the in-frame ones, with some missing. The sample has 65,000 to 95,000 clones; about 93% are singletons. This TCR was sampled from a female donor in good health, enrolled as a control in a pregnancy study. V usage is TRBV5-4 and J usage is TRBJ2-7; 12 bases map to TRBD2. This material consisted of peripheral blood, taken after pregnancy. As DNA, the CDR3 is TGTGCCAGCAGCTTGGAGGTCCTAGCGGGAGGGCGACAGTACTTC. Translation: CASSLEVLAGGRQYF.